The 5 T cell receptor beta chains reported below all come from one sample, sequenced in a study of blood T cell repertoires in COVID-19. Sequenced by immunoSEQ multiplex PCR; TCRdb stores in-frame clones only, minus some. The repertoire holds 350,000 or so clones, with roughly 86% as singletons. What was sequenced was PBMCs or T cells enriched from blood (not recorded which). The receptors here all came from a woman in her 30s who had been exposed to COVID-19.

In the case of this clone: This specimen includes other DNA sequences encoding the same CDR3. The chain's CDR3 is CAWSVLTGDQPQHF. Written as DNA, the CDR3 is TGTGCCTGGAGTGTACTGACAGGGGATCAGCCCCAGCATTTT. The chain employs TRBV30 and TRBJ1-5; 8 bases agree with TRBD1. The CDR3 is made up of 14 amino acids. The germline V gene encodes CDR1 GTSNPN and CDR2 SVGIG (reference sequence). The junction had 3 bases not matched to a gene; V was cut back by 0 bases and J by 5 bases.

The rearrangement joins TRBV28 to TRBJ2-1; weak D call: TRBD2 (5 bases). V lost 8 bases, J lost 0 bases, and 11 bases lay in between. The CDR3 has 14 residues. Germline CDR1 is MDHEN and CDR2 is SYDVKM. CDR3 protein: CASLGSSSYNEQFF. The DNA for the CDR3 is TGTGCCAGCTTAGGGAGCAGCTCCTACAATGAGCAGTTCTTC.

The chain links TRBV25-1 to TRBJ2-3; 8 bases map to TRBD2. The germline CDR1 and CDR2 sequences are MGHDK and SYGVNS. The CDR3 is 15 residues long. Trimming at V came to 6 bases and at J to 0 bases, leaving 5 bases not matched to a gene. The CDR3 loop is CASRGLALSTDTQYF. CDR3 DNA sequence: TGTGCCAGCAGAGGACTAGCTCTAAGCACAGATACGCAGTATTTT.

The chain recombines TRBV7-9 with TRBJ1-1, with 7 bases aligning to TRBD1. CDR3 length: 15 residues. Germline trimming cut 1 base from V and 11 bases from J; bases unmatched to any gene: 13. Germline CDR1 SEHNR, CDR2 FQNEAQ (reference sequence). The CDR3 DNA sequence: TGTGCCAGCAGCTTAGGGTTGGACAGGAGGCTGAAGGCTTTCTTT. This codes for CASSLGLDRRLKAFF.

The chain has TRBV5-4 and TRBJ2-7; 8 bases are a match to TRBD2. Germline CDR1 reads SGHNT; CDR2 reads YYREEE (reference sequence). CDR3 length: 14 amino acids. V dropped 4 bases and J dropped 2; count of bases not matched to a gene: 5. CDR3 protein: CASSTTSGAYEQYF. CDR3 in DNA: TGTGCCAGCAGCACAACTAGCGGAGCCTACGAGCAGTACTTC.